These 5 T cell receptor beta chains share one sample of origin, sequenced in a study of immune evolution from preneoplasia to lung adenocarcinoma. Measured with immunoSEQ multiplex PCR; TCRdb has only the in-frame clones, and not every one. The table lists about 4,600 clones, roughly 85% of them singletons. The sequencing input was FFPE invasive lung adenocarcinoma tissue. These receptors came from a person aged 45-60 years with lung adenocarcinoma.

A single count supports this clone. The chain carries TRBV25-1 and TRBJ1-2; D possibly corresponds to TRBD1 (5 bases). Trimming pared 8 bases from V and 7 bases from J, leaving 20 bases between. The CDR3 loop spans 14 amino acids. Germline V CDR1 and CDR2: MGHDK, SYGVNS. In DNA, the CDR3 is TGTGCCAGCGGGTCATCGGCAGGGCACGGTGGCTACACCTTC. Translated, it gives CASGSSAGHGGYTF.

V gene TRBV18 combines with J gene TRBJ1-2; weak D call: TRBD1 (6 bases). V was shortened by 6 bases and J by 4 bases, with 18 bases between the two germline ends. This CDR3 spans 15 amino acids. Germline-derived CDR1 and CDR2 are KGHSH and LQKENI. The CDR3 is CASSQGKGGSYGYTF. In DNA, the CDR3 is TGTGCCAGCTCCCAAGGGAAGGGGGGATCCTATGGCTACACCTTC.

This chain connects TRBV6-6 to TRBJ2-1; 9 bases match TRBD1. V was clipped by 6 bases and J by 6 bases; unmatched bases: 9. The CDR3 has 15 amino acids. In germline, CDR1 is MNHNY, CDR2 SVGAGI (reference sequence). CDR3 in amino acids: CASSTTGGGRNEQFF. CDR3 coding DNA: TGTGCCAGCAGCACGACAGGGGGAGGACGCAATGAGCAGTTCTTC.

The rearrangement joins TRBV2 to TRBJ1-5; D unresolved. V lost 8 bases to trimming and J lost 2 bases, with 10 bases between them. CDR1 and CDR2 from the germline V gene are SNHLY and FYNNEI. The CDR3 totals 13 residues. The CDR3 spells CASSGDGNQPQHF. CDR3 bases: TGTGCCAGCTCCGGGGATGGCAATCAGCCCCAGCATTTT.

This chain joins TRBV14 and TRBJ2-7; 11 nucleotides match TRBD2. The CDR3 runs to 13 residues. The germline V gene encodes CDR1 SGHDN and CDR2 FVKESK. V lost 4 bases and J lost 11; bases outside the gene matches: 7. The DNA of the CDR3 is TGTGCCAGCAGCCTACTAGCGGGAGTGTCTGAGTACTTC. Its translation is CASSLLAGVSEYF.